This T cell receptor (beta chain) was captured by sequencing in a study of OX40 agonist ivuxolimab in advanced cancers. Repertoires were generated with immunoSEQ multiplex PCR, while TCRdb's copy carries only in-frame clones and drops some. This sample has tens of thousands of clones, with around 84% found just once. This CDR3 is 16 amino acids long. J gave up 3 bases and V 1 base, and 7 bases lay outside the gene matches. Per germline, CDR1 SGHTA and CDR2 FQGNSA. The chain employs TRBV7-2 and TRBJ2-7; 9 positions match TRBD2. The TCR comes from an adult with an advanced solid tumor such as melanoma, head and neck, liver or kidney cancer. This specimen was CD4+ or CD8+ T cells sorted from blood, taken in a trial of the OX40 agonist ivuxolimab. This CDR3 reads CASSLGFATSGYEQYF. In DNA form, the CDR3 reads TGTGCCAGCAGCTTAGGGTTTGCGACTAGCGGCTACGAGCAGTACTTC.